Only a few counts were recorded for the clone carrying this TCR beta chain. The antigen remains undetermined. Sample time point: sample taken at primary tumor resection. The approximately 77 donors had untreated early-stage non-small cell lung cancer. From tumor, nontumor lung or frozen PBMC, whole RNA was taken unsorted for sequencing. This CDR3 spans 16 amino acids. V was clipped by 1 base and J by 1 base; unmatched bases: 7. Germline CDR1 is SGHRS and CDR2 is YFSETQ. The data were obtained in a study of spatial heterogeneity in lung cancer. Background on the study: TCR transcript abundance in tumor regions was strongly correlated with the T cell module score obtained from matched bulk RNA-seq.

Study findings and constraints: Numbers of ubiquitous and regional expanded TCRs tracked ubiquitous and regional nonsynonymous mutation counts, respectively. Tracking of tumor mutation counts was seen in expanded intratumoral alpha and beta TCR counts.

Each CDR3 protein is one row after TCRdb ran MiXCR on the 5' RACE reads. Of about 9,700 distinct CDR3 sequences in the sample, 8.7% are singletons; the top ten hold 9.5% to 15%. The sequence came from a female donor with early-stage non-small cell lung cancer. The material sequenced was lung tumor tissue, taken at surgery. This chain uses TRBV5-1 with TRBJ2-5; TRBD1 matches 7 bases. CDR3 DNA sequence: TGCGCCAGCAGCTTGACAGGACAGGCAGCCCAAGAGACCCAGTACTTC. Translating it yields CASSLTGQAAQETQYF.